Listed here are 31 T cell receptor beta chains from one sample, sequenced in a study of CD8+ T cells in alopecia areata. RNA extraction and reverse transcription yielded cDNA as sequencing template. Assay: immunoSEQ multiplex PCR; the TCRdb copy retains only in-frame clones and omits some. The sample lists some 210,000 clones; about three fifths were seen once. The material was CD4+ T cells sorted from blood, obtained at week 0. These receptors originate from a human donor with alopecia areata.

V is TRBV5-1 and J is TRBJ1-1; D is unresolved. The CDR3 is made up of 14 amino acids. V lost 2 bases and J 4 bases, leaving 12 bases between the germline ends. Germline V CDR1 and CDR2: SGHRS, YFSETQ. Written as DNA, the CDR3 is TGCGCCAGCAGCTTTGATGGCGTAGGCACTGAAGCTTTCTTT. Translating it yields CASSFDGVGTEAFF.

This sequence joins TRBV4-2 and TRBJ1-1; tentatively, D is TRBD1 (5 bases). The germline V gene encodes CDR1 LGHNA and CDR2 YNFKEQ. Trimming left V 1 base short and J 0 bases short, with 9 bases between. The CDR3 runs 15 residues. The CDR3 DNA reads as TGTGCCAGCAGCCAAGGGGGGATCATGAACACTGAAGCTTTCTTT. Translating gives CASSQGGIMNTEAFF.

The V and J genes are TRBV5-1 and TRBJ2-2; D not certain. This CDR3 comprises 14 residues. Germline V gene data show CDR1 as SGHRS and CDR2 as YFSETQ. V shed 0 bases and J shed 5 bases, with 8 bases lying between them. CDR3 protein: CASSLGDVTGELFF. DNA for the CDR3: TGCGCCAGCAGCTTGGGGGATGTGACCGGGGAGCTGTTTTTT.

This clone has just a few counts. This sequence joins TRBV30 and TRBJ2-5; 8 nucleotides match TRBD2. V trimming: 2 bases; J trimming: 2 bases; junction bases outside the gene matches: 10. Per germline, CDR1 GTSNPN and CDR2 SVGIG (reference sequence). This CDR3 region has 16 residues. In DNA form, the CDR3 reads TGTGCCTGGAGTAGGGTAGGAGCGGGAGCTCAAGAGACCCAGTACTTC. It specifies CAWSRVGAGAQETQYF.

The CDR3: CAWSVGGRYGYTF. As DNA, the CDR3 is TGTGCCTGGAGTGTAGGGGGGAGGTATGGCTACACCTTC. V is TRBV30 and J is TRBJ1-2, with TRBD1 as a possible D gene (6 bases). The CDR3 is 13 residues long. The germline V gene encodes CDR1 GTSNPN and CDR2 SVGIG (reference sequence). The ends were cut back, 0 bases at V and 5 bases at J, with 10 bases in the middle.

This rearrangement joins TRBV6-5 to TRBJ1-2; D ambiguous. V was shortened by 4 bases and J by 3 bases, with 6 bases between the two germline ends. Germline V gene sequence: CDR1 MNHEY, CDR2 SVGAGI. The CDR3 runs 12 residues. CDR3 in amino acids: CASSLHYYGYTF. DNA for the CDR3: TGTGCCAGCAGTTTACATTACTATGGCTACACCTTC.

The rearrangement uses TRBV30 and TRBJ2-7; D perhaps matches TRBD1 (5 bases). V gave up 0 bases and J gave up 7 bases, with 7 bases separating them. Germline values: CDR1 GTSNPN, CDR2 SVGIG (reference sequence). The CDR3 is 11 amino acids. CDR3 loop: CAWSVGVEQYF. CDR3 coding DNA: TGTGCCTGGAGTGTAGGGGTAGAGCAGTACTTC.

The chain uses TRBV4-1 and TRBJ1-2; perhaps TRBD1 as D (6 bases). The CDR3 is 12 residues long. The ends were cut back, 8 bases at V and 2 bases at J, with 9 bases in the middle. Germline lookup yields CDR1 MGHRA and CDR2 YSYEKL. This CDR3 reads CASQDSNYGYTF. The CDR3 nucleotides are TGCGCCAGCCAGGACAGCAACTATGGCTACACCTTC.

This clone was observed once. The chain joins TRBV2 to TRBJ2-5; 7 nucleotides agree with TRBD2. The CDR3 totals 15 residues. CDR1 is SNHLY, CDR2 FYNNEI, per germline. V was clipped by 3 bases and J by 3 bases; unmatched bases: 7. The CDR3 DNA reads TGTGCCAGCAGTGATGTGGGGACTACTAAAGAGACCCAGTACTTC. Its translation is CASSDVGTTKETQYF.

The chain carries TRBV30 and TRBJ2-7; D gene unclear. V was clipped by 2 bases and J by 2 bases, with 7 bases between them. Germline CDR1 reads GTSNPN; CDR2 reads SVGIG (reference sequence). The CDR3 contains 12 residues. The CDR3 DNA sequence: TGTGCCTGGAGTCTGTACGCCTACGAGCAGTACTTC. It translates to CAWSLYAYEQYF.

The CDR3 loop is CASSLGDNQPQHF. The DNA for the CDR3 is TGCGCCAGCAGCTTGGGGGACAATCAGCCCCAGCATTTT. The V gene is TRBV5-1, the J gene TRBJ1-5; D unresolved. Deletions cut 0 bases from V and 3 bases from J, with 4 bases between. The length of the CDR3 is 13 residues. CDR1 and CDR2 from the germline V gene are SGHRS and YFSETQ. The whole variable domain, remainder taken from reference TRBV5-1 and TRBJ1-5, is KAGVTQTPRYLIKTRGQQVTLSCSPISGHRSVSWYQQTPGQGLQFLFEYFSETQRNKGNFPGRFSGRQFSNSRSEMNVSTLELGDSALYLCASSLGDNQPQHFGDGTRLSIL.

This chain uses TRBV7-9 with TRBJ2-7; a weak D match, TRBD1 (5 bases). The CDR3 is 12 amino acids. In germline, CDR1 is SEHNR, CDR2 FQNEAQ (reference sequence). V was shortened by 4 bases and J by 6 bases, with 10 bases between the two germline ends. CDR3 loop: CASSSGLLEQYF. The CDR3 nucleotides are TGTGCCAGCAGCTCAGGGTTGCTCGAGCAGTACTTC.

The chain combines TRBV5-1 with TRBJ2-6; D gene ambiguous. The CDR3 extends over 13 amino acids. CDR1 is SGHRS, CDR2 YFSETQ, per germline. The V gene lost 2 bases and the J gene lost 0 bases, with 0 bases spanning the gap. The CDR3: CASSFSGANVLTF. For the CDR3, the DNA is TGCGCCAGCAGCTTCTCTGGGGCCAACGTCCTGACTTTC. Complete variable domain (other parts from reference TRBV5-1 and TRBJ2-6): KAGVTQTPRYLIKTRGQQVTLSCSPISGHRSVSWYQQTPGQGLQFLFEYFSETQRNKGNFPGRFSGRQFSNSRSEMNVSTLELGDSALYLCASSFSGANVLTFGAGSRLTVL.

There are a few counts of this clone. This sequence joins TRBV11-2 and TRBJ2-6; D gene ambiguous. CDR1 SGHAT and CDR2 FQNNGV come from the germline V gene. This CDR3 region has 15 residues. V lost 0 bases and J lost 2, with 5 bases in between. CDR3 protein: CASSLDGAGANVLTF. Written as DNA, the CDR3 is TGTGCCAGCAGCTTAGATGGGGCTGGGGCCAACGTCCTGACTTTC.

This rearrangement joins TRBV14 to TRBJ2-7; D remains unclear. CDR1 is SGHDN, CDR2 FVKESK, per germline. V was trimmed by 4 bases and J by 3 bases, leaving 7 bases between them. The CDR3 covers 12 residues. The DNA for the CDR3 is TGTGCCAGCAGCCCCAATGACTACGAGCAGTACTTC. Its protein is CASSPNDYEQYF.

This clone has only a few counts. The chain couples TRBV6-6 to TRBJ1-2; no clear D. The CDR3 totals 12 residues. The V gene's germline CDR1 is MNHNY and CDR2 SVGAGI (reference sequence). The ends were cut back, 8 bases at V and 2 bases at J, with 9 bases in the middle. The CDR3 DNA reads as TGTGCCAGCTCTGAAAGCAACTATGGCTACACCTTC. Its translation is CASSESNYGYTF.

A note on this clone: Without the conserved terminal phenylalanine or tryptophan, this CDR3 likely stems from a read error. Because the CDR3's place on the DNA is in doubt, the DNA is left out and the CDR3 is given as listed by TCRdb. V and J are TRBV23-1 and TRBJ1-1. TRBV23-1 is identified as an open reading frame with a role that is uncertain. Inclusive of both ends, the CDR3 amounts to 8 amino acids. CDR3 sequence: CATATATG.

The chain uses TRBV30 and TRBJ2-1, with D unclear. Trimming cost V 2 bases and J 3 bases, with 11 bases left between them. Germline CDR1 and CDR2: GTSNPN and SVGIG (reference sequence). The CDR3 is 14 amino acids. This CDR3 reads CAWSRKAGYNEQFF. CDR3 DNA: TGTGCCTGGAGTAGGAAAGCAGGCTACAATGAGCAGTTCTTC.

The V gene is TRBV30, the J gene TRBJ2-1, with D perhaps TRBD2 (5 bases). This CDR3 has 11 amino acids. Trimming left V 0 bases short and J 12 bases short, with 9 bases between. Germline CDR1 GTSNPN, CDR2 SVGIG (reference sequence). As DNA, the CDR3 is TGTGCCTGGAGTGTATCGCGGGTGCAGTTCTTC. Its translation is CAWSVSRVQFF.

The chain links TRBV5-5 to TRBJ1-1, with 7 bases identical to TRBD1. Germline CDR1 is SGHKS and CDR2 is YYEKEE (reference sequence). This CDR3 region has 14 residues. V lost 0 bases to trimming and J lost 4 bases; unmatched junction nucleotides: 3. In DNA, the CDR3 is TGTGCCAGCAGCTTGGATTACAGGGGCACTGAAGCTTTCTTT. It is translated as CASSLDYRGTEAFF.

This sequence joins TRBV5-6 and TRBJ1-5; D may be TRBD1 (5 bases). Germline loops: CDR1 SGHDT, CDR2 YYEEEE. CDR3 size: 17 residues. Trimming removed 1 base from V and 1 base from J, with 15 bases in between. CDR3 residues: CASSLWIGARSNQPQHF. The CDR3 region has the DNA TGTGCCAGCAGCTTGTGGATAGGGGCGAGGAGCAATCAGCCCCAGCATTTT.

The rearrangement uses TRBV19 and TRBJ2-1; 10 nucleotides align to TRBD2. The trim removed 8 bases at V and 2 bases at J, leaving 3 bases unmatched. This CDR3 is 14 amino acids long. Germline CDR1 reads LNHDA; CDR2 reads SQIVND (reference sequence). The CDR3 loop reads CASLLAGTYNEQFF. The CDR3 DNA sequence: TGTGCCAGTTTACTAGCGGGAACCTACAATGAGCAGTTCTTC.

As concerns this clone: The same CDR3 can be traced to other DNA sequences in this sample. This chain links TRBV30 with TRBJ1-5; 10 bases fit TRBD1. The CDR3 covers 13 residues. Unmatched junction bases numbered 1, after V lost 4 bases and J lost 4 bases. Germline V gene lookup returns CDR1 GTSNPN and CDR2 SVGIG (reference sequence). The DNA of the CDR3 is TGTGCCTGGAAGGGACAGGGGAATCAGCCCCAGCATTTT. This translates into CAWKGQGNQPQHF.

The chain is built from TRBV6-5 and TRBJ2-1; D remains ambiguous. CDR3 length: 14 amino acids. In germline, CDR1 is MNHEY, CDR2 SVGAGI. The V and J ends lost 0 bases and 3 bases respectively, with 6 bases between them. This CDR3 is CASSYSGFYNEQFF. DNA for the CDR3: TGTGCCAGCAGTTACTCCGGGTTCTACAATGAGCAGTTCTTC.

J is TRBJ1-5 and V is TRBV11-2; 9 bases map to TRBD1. V was pared by 7 bases and J by 5 bases, with 6 bases of the junction left unmatched. The germline V gene has CDR1 SGHAT and CDR2 FQNNGV. The length of the CDR3 is 14 residues. CDR3 amino acids: CASNDRGEDQPQHF. The DNA of the CDR3 is TGTGCCAGCAACGACAGGGGGGAAGATCAGCCCCAGCATTTT.

The V call is TRBV15, the J call TRBJ2-7; D unresolved. The germline V gene has CDR1 LNHNV and CDR2 YYDKDF (reference sequence). This CDR3 region has 14 residues. V dropped 0 bases and J dropped 3 bases, with 9 bases sitting between them. In DNA form, the CDR3 reads TGTGCCACCAGCAGAGAGCTGGGCTACTACGAGCAGTACTTC. It codes for CATSRELGYYEQYF.

The chain couples TRBV30 to TRBJ2-1; D possibly corresponds to TRBD2 (5 bases). This CDR3 contains 11 residues. V gave up 3 bases and J gave up 9 bases, with 9 bases separating them. In germline, CDR1 is GTSNPN, CDR2 SVGIG (reference sequence). This CDR3 is CAWRSGFEQFF. Here the CDR3 DNA reads TGTGCCTGGAGATCGGGGTTTGAGCAGTTCTTC.

The chain couples TRBV2 to TRBJ1-4; D is possibly TRBD1 (5 bases). The CDR3 covers 15 residues. Germline loops: CDR1 SNHLY, CDR2 FYNNEI. The germline V and J ends were trimmed by 4 bases and 0 bases, with 9 bases remaining between them. This CDR3 reads CASSGQRATNEKLFF. CDR3 coding DNA: TGTGCCAGCAGTGGACAGAGAGCAACTAATGAAAAACTGTTTTTT.

The rearrangement uses TRBV5-1 and TRBJ1-1; 8 positions agree with TRBD1. The ends lost 4 bases at V and 3 bases at J; junction bases unmatched: 2. This CDR3 is 13 amino acids long. Germline CDR1 SGHRS, CDR2 YFSETQ. CDR3: CASSTTGDTEAFF. DNA of the CDR3: TGCGCCAGCAGCACGACAGGGGACACTGAAGCTTTCTTT.

This clone was observed a few times. The rearrangement uses TRBV29-1 and TRBJ1-2; D is unresolved. This CDR3 is built from 13 residues. Germline V gene data show CDR1 as SQVTM and CDR2 as ANQGSEA. V was trimmed by 2 bases and J by 2 bases, leaving 9 bases between them. CDR3 sequence reads: CSVESPGNYGYTF. Here the CDR3 DNA reads TGCAGCGTTGAATCCCCTGGGAACTATGGCTACACCTTC.

This chain joins TRBV30 and TRBJ1-2; the match to TRBD1 covers 10 bases. Germline values: CDR1 GTSNPN, CDR2 SVGIG (reference sequence). The V and J ends lost 3 bases and 4 bases, in that order; junction bases with no gene match: 8. This CDR3 has 15 amino acids. This CDR3 is CAWSGRDRGGYGYTF. The CDR3 DNA reads TGTGCCTGGAGCGGAAGGGACAGGGGAGGCTATGGCTACACCTTC.